This TCR beta chain came from a study of metastatic and nonmetastatic thyroid tumors. Study-wide background: The comparison covered peripheral blood and tumor or nodule tissue in malignant and benign thyroid patients. Whole-study results and caveats: Malignant tumors reportedly showed significantly higher TCR beta diversity than benign nodules in both blood and tumor.

The germline V gene encodes CDR1 DFQATT and CDR2 SNEGSKA (reference sequence). There are 14 residues in the CDR3. The V end was cut by 4 bases, the J end by 8 bases, with 20 bases between. Nobody among the patients had been given any treatment before thyroid surgery. By frequency in the sample, this clone is medium-sized. Its antigen is as yet unknown. Distinct nucleotide sequences in the sample also encode this CDR3. TCRdb reprocessed the PCR reads using MiXCR. The data hold about 18,000 clones, with under 30% observed a single time. This receptor was taken from a male donor with papillary thyroid cancer or a benign thyroid nodule (not recorded which). Some clones in this sample may be carry-over from other donors' samples. The chain joins TRBV20-1 to TRBJ1-2; a possible D gene is TRBD1 (6 bases). The specimen sequenced was tumor tissue. CDR3 sequence: CSAIKDSTGHGYTF. DNA of the CDR3: TGCAGTGCTATAAAGGACAGTACGGGGCACGGCTACACCTTC.